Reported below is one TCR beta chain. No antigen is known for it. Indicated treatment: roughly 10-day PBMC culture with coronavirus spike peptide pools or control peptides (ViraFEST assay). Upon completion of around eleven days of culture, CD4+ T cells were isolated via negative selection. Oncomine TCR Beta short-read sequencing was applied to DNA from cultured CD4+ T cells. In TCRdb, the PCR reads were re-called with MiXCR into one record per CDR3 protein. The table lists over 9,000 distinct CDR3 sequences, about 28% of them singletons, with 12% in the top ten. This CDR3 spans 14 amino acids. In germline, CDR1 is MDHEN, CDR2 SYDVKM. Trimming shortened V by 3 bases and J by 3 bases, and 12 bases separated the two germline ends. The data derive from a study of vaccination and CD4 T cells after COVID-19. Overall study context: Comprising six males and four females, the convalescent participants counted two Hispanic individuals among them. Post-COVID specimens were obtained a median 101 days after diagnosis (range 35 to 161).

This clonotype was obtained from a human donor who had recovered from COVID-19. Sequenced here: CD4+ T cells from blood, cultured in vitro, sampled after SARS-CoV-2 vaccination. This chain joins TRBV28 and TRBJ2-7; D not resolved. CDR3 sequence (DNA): TGTGCCAGCAGTTTGTTAAATCCGAGCTACGAGCAGTACTTC. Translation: CASSLLNPSYEQYF.